This T cell receptor (beta chain) was found in a study of blood T cell repertoires in COVID-19. Background on the study: T cells, B-cell-depleted T cells, or PBMCs supplied cDNA or gDNA.

The authors' processing: The assay estimated nucleated cells by amplifying reference gene primers. TCRdb keeps only in-frame clones here, not all; method: immunoSEQ multiplex PCR. V and J calls plus clone size are reproduced from that table; the DNA served to infer D and trimming. This sample has some 270,000 clones; more than 65% occur once, and the top ten carry about 3.4%. Assignments of participants to cohorts depended upon their own reported clinical history. The CDR3 is made up of 12 amino acids. Deletions cut 11 bases from V and 1 base from J, with 8 bases between. Germline V lookup: CDR1 MGHDK, CDR2 SYGVNS.

This TCR came from a middle-aged man who had recovered from COVID-19. The sample consisted of PBMCs or T cells enriched from blood (not recorded which). The rearrangement uses TRBV25-1 and TRBJ2-2; no definite D call. The CDR3 DNA is TGTGCCTCAAGACAGAACACCGGGGAGCTGTTTTTT. This codes for CASRQNTGELFF.